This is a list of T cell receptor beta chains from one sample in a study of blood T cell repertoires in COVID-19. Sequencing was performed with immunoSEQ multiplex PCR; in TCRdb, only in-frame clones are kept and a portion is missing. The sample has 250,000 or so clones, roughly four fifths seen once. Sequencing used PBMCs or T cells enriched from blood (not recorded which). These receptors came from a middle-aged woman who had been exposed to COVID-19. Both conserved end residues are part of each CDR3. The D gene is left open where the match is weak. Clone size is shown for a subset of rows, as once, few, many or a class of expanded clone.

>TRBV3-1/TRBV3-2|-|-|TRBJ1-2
TGTGCCAGCAGCCAGGACAGCGCTAACTATGGCTACACCTTC
CASSQDSANYGYTF
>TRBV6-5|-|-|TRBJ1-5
TGTGCCAGCAGCTCTGATCAGCCCCAGCATTTT
CASSSDQPQHF
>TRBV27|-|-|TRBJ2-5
TGTGCCAGCAGTTTACAGTTTGGGCCAACAGACGAGACCCAGTACTTC
CASSLQFGPTDETQYF
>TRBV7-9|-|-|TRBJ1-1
TGTGCCAGCAGCATCGACAGCACTGAAGCTTTCTTT
CASSIDSTEAFF
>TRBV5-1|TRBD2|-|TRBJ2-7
TGCGCCAGCAGCCCGGACGGGGGGGCGGACCACGAGCAGTACTTC
CASSPDGGADHEQYF
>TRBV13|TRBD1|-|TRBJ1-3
TGTGCCAGCAGCTCCCAAATACAGGGGGCTGGAAACACCATATATTTT
CASSSQIQGAGNTIYF
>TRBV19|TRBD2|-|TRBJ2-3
TGTGCCAGTAGTATCGCCCAGGGGTCATGGACTAGCGGGGGGGCCAGCACAGATACGCAGTATTTT
CASSIAQGSWTSGGASTDTQYF
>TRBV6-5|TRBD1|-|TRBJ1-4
TGTGCCAGCAGTCGACGGGACAGAAAAAAACTGTTTTTT
CASSRRDRKKLFF
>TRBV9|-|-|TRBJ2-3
TGTGCCAGCAGCGTAATAGGACAGAGCACAGATACGCAGTATTTT
CASSVIGQSTDTQYF
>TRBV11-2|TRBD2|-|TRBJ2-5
TGTGCCAGCAGCGGCCGACTAGCGGGGGGCCAAGAGACCCAGTACTTC
CASSGRLAGGQETQYF
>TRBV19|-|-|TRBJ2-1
TGTGCCAGTAGTACTCCGGAAGGGGCCAATGAGCAGTTCTTC
CASSTPEGANEQFF
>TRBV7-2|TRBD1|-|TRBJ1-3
TGTGCCAGCAGACCGCTCGGGACAGGAGGAAACACCATATATTTT
CASRPLGTGGNTIYF
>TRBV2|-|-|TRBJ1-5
TGTGCCAGCCTCTTCGGACCGGGGCAGCCCCAGCATTTT
CASLFGPGQPQHF
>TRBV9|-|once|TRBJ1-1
TGTGCCAGCAACTATGGAGGGAACACTGAAGCTTTCTTT
CASNYGGNTEAFF
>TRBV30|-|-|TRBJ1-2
TGTGCCTGGAGTGTACCCAGGGGAATTAGCTATGGCTACACCTTC
CAWSVPRGISYGYTF
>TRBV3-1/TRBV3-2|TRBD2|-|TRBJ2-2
TGTGCCAGCAGCCAAGAGGGACTAGCGGGGGGCGGAACCGGGGAGCTGTTTTTT
CASSQEGLAGGGTGELFF
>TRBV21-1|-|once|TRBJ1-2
TGTGCCAGCAGACCCAGGGGCCTCTATGGCTACACCTTC
CASRPRGLYGYTF
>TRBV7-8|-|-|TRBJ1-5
TGTGCCAGCAGCTTCGGTGAGAAACAGCCCCAGCATTTT
CASSFGEKQPQHF
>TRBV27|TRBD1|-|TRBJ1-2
TGTGCCAGCAGTCCTTGGACAGGGCGGGACTATGGCTACACCTTC
CASSPWTGRDYGYTF
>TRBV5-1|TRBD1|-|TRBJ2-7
TGCGCCAGCAGTCCTTCCGGGACAGGGGTTTTAAACGAGCAGTACTTC
CASSPSGTGVLNEQYF
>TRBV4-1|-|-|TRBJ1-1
TGCGCCAGCAGCCAAGACTATGGGACCGGGGGGCGGACTGAAGCTTTCTTT
CASSQDYGTGGRTEAFF
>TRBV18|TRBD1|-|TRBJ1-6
TGTGCCAGCTCAAAAGGGACAGAATCACCCCTCCACTTT
CASSKGTESPLHF
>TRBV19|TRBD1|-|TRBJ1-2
TGTGCCAGTAGTCCCCACGACAGGGGTGGCTACACCTTC
CASSPHDRGGYTF
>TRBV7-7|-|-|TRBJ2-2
TGTGCTAGCAGCTTAAGTTGGGCGCTAAACACCGGGGAGCTGTTTTTT
CASSLSWALNTGELFF
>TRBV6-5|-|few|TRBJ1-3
TGTGCCAGCACCAGCGGTGGCTCTGGAAACACCATATATTTT
CASTSGGSGNTIYF
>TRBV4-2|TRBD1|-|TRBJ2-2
TGTGCCAGCAGCCGGCTGGTCCAGGGGGCCGGTGGGGAGCTGTTTTTT
CASSRLVQGAGGELFF
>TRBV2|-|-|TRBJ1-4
TGTGCCAGCAGTGAGAACACCGCAACTAATGAAAAACTGTTTTTT
CASSENTATNEKLFF
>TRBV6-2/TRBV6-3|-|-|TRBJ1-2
TGTGCCAGCAGTTGGGGGAGGGAAGACGGCTACACCTTC
CASSWGREDGYTF
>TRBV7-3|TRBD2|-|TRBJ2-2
TGTGCCAGCAGCCCCATGAGCGGGGGGGCTGGTGCCGGGGAGCTGTTTTTT
CASSPMSGGAGAGELFF
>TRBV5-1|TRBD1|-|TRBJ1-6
TGCGCCAGCGGCGAACGGACAGGGGGGAATTCACCCCTCCACTTT
CASGERTGGNSPLHF
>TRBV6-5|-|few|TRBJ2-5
TGTGCCAGCACCCGAAGGTCTAGCGCCGAGACCCAGTACTTC
CASTRRSSAETQYF
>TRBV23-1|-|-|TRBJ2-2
TGCGCCAGCAGTCAAGACAGATTTTACCCGAACACCGGGGAGCTGTTTTTT
CASSQDRFYPNTGELFF
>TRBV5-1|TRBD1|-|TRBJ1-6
TGCGCCAGCAGACCCCTGGACAGGGAATCTTCACCCCTCCACTTT
CASRPLDRESSPLHF
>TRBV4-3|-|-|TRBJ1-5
TGCGCCAGCAGCCAAGATACCAGAAACCATCAGCCCCAGCATTTT
CASSQDTRNHQPQHF
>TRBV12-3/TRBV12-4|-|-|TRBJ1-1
TGTGCCAGCACGGGGGGGATGAACACTGAAGCTTTCTTT
CASTGGMNTEAFF
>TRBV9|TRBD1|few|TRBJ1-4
TGTGCCAGCAGCGTAGCGGCAGGGGGTCCTAATGAAAAACTGTTTTTT
CASSVAAGGPNEKLFF
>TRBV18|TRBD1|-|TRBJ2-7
TGTGCCAGCTCACAACAGGGGATCGAGCAGTACTTC
CASSQQGIEQYF
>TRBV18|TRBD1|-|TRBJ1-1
TGTGCCAGCTCACCACAGGGGACAGGGTTCACTGAAGCTTTCTTT
CASSPQGTGFTEAFF
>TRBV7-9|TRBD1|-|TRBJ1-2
TGTGCCAGCAGATCTGACAGGGGAGGTGGCTACACCTTC
CASRSDRGGGYTF
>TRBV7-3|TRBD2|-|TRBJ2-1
TGTGCCAGCAGGCCTAGCGGGGGCTCCTACAATGAGCAGTTCTTC
CASRPSGGSYNEQFF
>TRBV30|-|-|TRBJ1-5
TGTGCCTGGACTAGGGCAGGGCCCAATCAGCCCCAGCATTTT
CAWTRAGPNQPQHF
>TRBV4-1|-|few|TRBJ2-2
TGCGCCAGCAGCTACGACCCGCTCTCGGAGCCCGGGGAGCTGTTTTTT
CASSYDPLSEPGELFF
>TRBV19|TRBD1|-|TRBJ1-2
TGTGCCAGTAGTGTATTACAGGGGAACTATGGCTACACCTTC
CASSVLQGNYGYTF
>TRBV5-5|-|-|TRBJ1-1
TGTGCCAGCAGCTTGACAGTAAACACTGAAGCTTTCTTT
CASSLTVNTEAFF
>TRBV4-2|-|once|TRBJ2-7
TGTGCCAGCAGCCAAGATATTGTGGCGCGTGTACTGGGCAACGAGCAGTACTTC
CASSQDIVARVLGNEQYF
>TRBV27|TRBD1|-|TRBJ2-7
TGTGCCAGCGGGGACAGGGTCTACGAGCAGTACTTC
CASGDRVYEQYF
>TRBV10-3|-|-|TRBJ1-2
TGTGCCATCAACCGGTCCCCGGGACAAGGTAACTATGGCTACACCTTC
CAINRSPGQGNYGYTF
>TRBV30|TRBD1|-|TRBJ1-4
TGTGCCTGGACAGGGGGCTCAACTAATGAAAAACTGTTTTTT
CAWTGGSTNEKLFF
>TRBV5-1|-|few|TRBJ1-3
TGCGCCAGCAGAAGTGCAACAGGTCGAGGAAACACCATATATTTT
CASRSATGRGNTIYF
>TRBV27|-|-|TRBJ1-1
TGTGCCAGCAGTTTATATGCCCGGGGCACTGAAGCTTTCTTT
CASSLYARGTEAFF
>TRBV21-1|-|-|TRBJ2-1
TGTGCCAGCAGCAAAGTGCAGGAGTGGACTAGGGTAATGGATTACAATGAGCAGTTCTTC
CASSKVQEWTRVMDYNEQFF
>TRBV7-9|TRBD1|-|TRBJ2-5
TGTGCCAGCAGCTTATTCCGGGACAGCCAAGAGACCCAGTACTTC
CASSLFRDSQETQYF